This T cell receptor (beta chain) originates from a study of regulatory T cells in long-lasting Graves disease. With regard to this clonotype: Germline and junction disagree at one end, which may indicate a read error.

The length of the CDR3 is 14 residues. CDR3 regions were amplified by Arm-PCR using iRepertoire HTBI primers to build TCR beta libraries. TCRdb independently ran MiXCR on the multiplex PCR reads; one entry per CDR3 protein. Of some 500,000 distinct CDR3 sequences in the sample, less than 15% were seen once. Time point denoted: newly diagnosed GD, antithyroid drugs for less than 3 months. RNA isolated from PBMCs was used to make the TCR library. This same sample was also taken into another study, of T cells in Graves' hyperthyroidism and ophthalmopathy. As reported in that work: Patients showing uncontrolled infection, other autoimmune disease, pregnancy or lactation were ineligible.

This rearrangement joins TRBV12-3 or TRBV12-4 to TRBJ1-6; no definite D call. This TCR derives from a man aged 30 to 39 with Graves disease. The material was peripheral blood mononuclear cells (PBMCs), obtained at new diagnosis, from a patient treated with antithyroid drugs. The CDR3 loop reads CASSFWATNPPLHF. Written as DNA, the CDR3 is TGTGCCAGCAGTTTTTGGGCGACTAATCCACCCCTCCACTTT.